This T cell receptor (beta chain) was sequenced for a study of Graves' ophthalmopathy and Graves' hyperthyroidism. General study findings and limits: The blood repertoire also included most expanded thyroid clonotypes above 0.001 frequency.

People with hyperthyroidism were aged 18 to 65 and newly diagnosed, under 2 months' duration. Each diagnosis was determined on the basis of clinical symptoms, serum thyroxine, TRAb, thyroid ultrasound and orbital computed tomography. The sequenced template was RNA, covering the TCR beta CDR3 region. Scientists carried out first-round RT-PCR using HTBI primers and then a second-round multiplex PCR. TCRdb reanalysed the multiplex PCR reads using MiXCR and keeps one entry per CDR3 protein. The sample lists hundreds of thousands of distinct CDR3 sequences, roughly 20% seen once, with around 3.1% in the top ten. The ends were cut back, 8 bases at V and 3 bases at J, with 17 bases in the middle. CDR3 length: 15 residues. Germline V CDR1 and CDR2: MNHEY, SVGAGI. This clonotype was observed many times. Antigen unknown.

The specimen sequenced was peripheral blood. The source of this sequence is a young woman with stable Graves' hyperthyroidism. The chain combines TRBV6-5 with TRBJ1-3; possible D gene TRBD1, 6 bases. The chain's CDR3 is CASGRGDSDGNTIYF. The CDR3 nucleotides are TGTGCCAGCGGGAGGGGGGACTCCGATGGAAACACCATATATTTT.